This T cell receptor (beta chain) was recovered during a study of T cells in Graves' hyperthyroidism and ophthalmopathy. Germline CDR1 MDHEN, CDR2 SYDVKM. J gave up 2 bases and V 2 bases, and 2 bases lay outside the gene matches. The CDR3 contains 15 residues. Stable Graves' hyperthyroidism denoted no ophthalmopathy progression over 18 months. Patients aged 18 to 65 had newly diagnosed hyperthyroidism of under 2 months' duration. The study based diagnoses on clinical symptoms, serum thyroxine and TRAb, thyroid ultrasound and orbital computed tomography. This clonotype occurred many times. Its antigen remains unidentified. Regions amplified from RNA transcripts were the TCR beta CDR3 regions. Primed by the HTBI set, a first-round RT-PCR was run on the TCR CDR3. TCRdb itself ran the multiplex PCR reads through MiXCR, one entry per CDR3 protein. The sample consists of 300,000 to 450,000 distinct CDR3 sequences, 15% of them appearing once.

Whole-study findings and limits: Most thyroid clonotypes expanded above 0.001 were also detected in blood.

The V gene is TRBV28, the J gene TRBJ2-5; 10 positions agree with TRBD2. Specimen: blood. The receptor comes from a woman younger than 45 with Graves' hyperthyroidism. The CDR3 nucleotides read TGTGCCAGCAGTTTACTAGCGGGGGCACAAGAGACCCAGTACTTC. As protein: CASSLLAGAQETQYF.